Reported below is one T cell receptor (beta chain). The data stem from a study of blood T cell repertoires in COVID-19. Turning to the study itself: Sources were T cells, B-cell-depleted T cells, or PBMCs; the material itself was cDNA or gDNA.

Losses at the gene ends were 7 bases for V and 6 bases for J; bases not matched to a gene: 8. Germline CDR1 is ENHRY and CDR2 is SYGVKD. CDR3 length: 13 amino acids. This table comes from immunoSEQ multiplex PCR, and its TCRdb copy is limited to in-frame clones, with some not included. The sample lists about 200,000 clones, roughly 85% occurring once. The sequenced sample was peripheral blood. The chain has TRBV10-3 and TRBJ1-2, with 7 bases matching TRBD1. The TCR comes from a woman older than 75 with acute or convalescent COVID-19. CDR3 nucleotide sequence: TGTGCCATCAAGTTGCAGGGGGACCATGGCTACACCTTC. It encodes CAIKLQGDHGYTF.